This paragraph reports one T cell receptor beta chain. The antigen is unknown. The sample comes from a study of shared clonotypes between healthy human individuals. The CDR3 is 16 residues long. Produced via immunoSEQ multiplex PCR; TCRdb's table is partial and in-frame only. The sample contains roughly 680,000 clones, around 70% of which appear only once. Study findings and constraints: Clonotype sharing among donors was thought likely to change with sequencing depth.

Sample: memory CD4+ T cells sorted from blood. The subset here: CD45RA-negative fraction. The chain employs TRBV21-1 and TRBJ2-2; the table's TRBD1 call for D was not verified on the DNA. TRBV21-1 is labeled a pseudogene. The clonotype was recovered from a woman aged 30 to 39 in good health. CDR3 DNA sequence: TGTGCCAGCAGCAGAGTAGGCAGGGCTGACACCGGGGAGCTGTTTTTT. It codes for CASSRVGRADTGELFF.